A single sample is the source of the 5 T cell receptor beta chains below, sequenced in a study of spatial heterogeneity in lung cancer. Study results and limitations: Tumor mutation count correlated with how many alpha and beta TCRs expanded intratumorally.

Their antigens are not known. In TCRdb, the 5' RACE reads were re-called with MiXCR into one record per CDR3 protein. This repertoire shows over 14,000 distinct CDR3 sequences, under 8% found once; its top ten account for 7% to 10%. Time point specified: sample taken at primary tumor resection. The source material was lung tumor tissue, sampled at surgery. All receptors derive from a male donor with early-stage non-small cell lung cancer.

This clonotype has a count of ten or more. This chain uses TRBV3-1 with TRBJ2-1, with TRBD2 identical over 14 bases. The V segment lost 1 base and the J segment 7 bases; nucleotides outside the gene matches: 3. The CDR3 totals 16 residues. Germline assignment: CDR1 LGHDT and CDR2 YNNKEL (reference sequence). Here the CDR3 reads CASSQGLAGGLNEQFF. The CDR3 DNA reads TGTGCCAGCAGCCAAGGACTAGCGGGGGGGCTAAATGAGCAGTTCTTC.

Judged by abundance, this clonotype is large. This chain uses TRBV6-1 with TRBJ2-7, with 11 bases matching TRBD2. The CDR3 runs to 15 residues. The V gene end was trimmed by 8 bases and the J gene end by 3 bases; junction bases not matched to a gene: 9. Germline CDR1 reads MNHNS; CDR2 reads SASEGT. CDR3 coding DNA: TGTGCCAGCCAGTCAGCTAGCGGGGGGTTCTACGAGCAGTACGTC. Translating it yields CASQSASGGFYEQYV.

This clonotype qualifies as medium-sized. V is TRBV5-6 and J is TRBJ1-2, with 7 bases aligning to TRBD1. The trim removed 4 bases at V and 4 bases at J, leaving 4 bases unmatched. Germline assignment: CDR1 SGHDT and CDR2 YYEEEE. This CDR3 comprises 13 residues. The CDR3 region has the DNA TGTGCCAGCAGCCTGGGACAGCCCTATGGCTACACCTTC. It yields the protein CASSLGQPYGYTF.

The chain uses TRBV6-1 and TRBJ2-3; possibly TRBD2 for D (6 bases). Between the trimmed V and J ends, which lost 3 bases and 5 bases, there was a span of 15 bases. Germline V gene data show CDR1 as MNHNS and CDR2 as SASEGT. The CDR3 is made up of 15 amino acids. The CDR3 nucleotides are TGTGCCAGCAGTGAGGTAGGAGGGGTCGGAGATACGCAGTATTTT. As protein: CASSEVGGVGDTQYF.

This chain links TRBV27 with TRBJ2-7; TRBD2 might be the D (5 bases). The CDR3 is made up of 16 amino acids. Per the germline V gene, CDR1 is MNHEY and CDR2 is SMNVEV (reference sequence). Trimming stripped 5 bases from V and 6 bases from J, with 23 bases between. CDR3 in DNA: TGTGCCAGCAGTCAGAGAAAACCGGCACCCCGGGGCGAGCAGTACTTC. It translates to CASSQRKPAPRGEQYF.